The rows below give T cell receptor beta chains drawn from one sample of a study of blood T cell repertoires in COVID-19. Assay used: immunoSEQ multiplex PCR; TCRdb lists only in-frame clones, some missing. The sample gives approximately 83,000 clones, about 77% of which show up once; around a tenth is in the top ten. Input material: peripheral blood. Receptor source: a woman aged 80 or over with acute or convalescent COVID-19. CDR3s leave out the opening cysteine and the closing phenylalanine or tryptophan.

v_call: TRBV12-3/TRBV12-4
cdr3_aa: ASSSSGPYEQY

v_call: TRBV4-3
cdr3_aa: ASSQDRGLAGKQF

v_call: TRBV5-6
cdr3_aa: ASSLRDRNTGELF

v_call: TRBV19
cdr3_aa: ASSEQGASSYNEQF

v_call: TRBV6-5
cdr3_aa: ASSQTRQGAKLF

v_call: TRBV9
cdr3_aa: ASSVDGGDRYGYT

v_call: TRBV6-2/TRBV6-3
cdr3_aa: ASSYSATAGQPYSNQPQH

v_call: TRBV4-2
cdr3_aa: ASSQATGRDEKLF

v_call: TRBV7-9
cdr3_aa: ASSPIPQGAHGYT

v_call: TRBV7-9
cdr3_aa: ASSPSSGRASGTDTQY

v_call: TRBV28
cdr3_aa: ASSFRTGHSPLH

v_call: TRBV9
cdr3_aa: ASTLRGSGQETQY

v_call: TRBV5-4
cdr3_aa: ASSYPHTGGDTEAF

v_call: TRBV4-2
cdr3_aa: ASSQGGQGVFGELF